A single sample is the source of the 5 T cell receptor beta chains below, sequenced in a study of CD8 T cells in ankylosing spondylitis. Study results and caveats: Ankylosing spondylitis blood appeared to carry a characteristic TCR beta motif of eight or nine highly homologous variants.

TCRdb called the 5' RACE reads again in MiXCR, with one record for every CDR3 protein. Seen here are hundreds of thousands of distinct CDR3 sequences, about 12% observed once, and the top ten hold just over 0.5%. These receptors are not linked to any known antigen. Input material: blood, either unsorted or a sorted T cell fraction (not recorded which). These receptors all stem from a male donor with ankylosing spondylitis.

As to this clonotype: A read error may account for a junction end that differs from germline. The V and J genes are TRBV4-1 and TRBJ2-7; D perhaps matches TRBD1 (6 bases). Germline loops: CDR1 MGHRA, CDR2 YSYEKL. The CDR3 has 13 residues. The CDR3 loop is CASSQVLDPPRGF. The DNA for the CDR3 is TGCGCCAGCAGCCAAGTCCTTGACCCCCCCAGGGGCTTC.

This clonotype showed up just a few times. V and J are TRBV20-1 and TRBJ1-6; 8 bases are a match to TRBD1. The CDR3 covers 14 residues. V dropped 3 bases and J dropped 6; count of bases not matched to a gene: 4. CDR1 and CDR2 (germline): DFQATT, SNEGSKA (reference sequence). For the CDR3, the DNA is TGCAGTGCTAGCCAGGGGGCGGGTAATTCACCCCTCCACTTT. Translating gives CSASQGAGNSPLHF.

CDR3 amino acids: CAVLGAESSLAKNIQYF. The CDR3 bases are TGTGCCGTCCTGGGAGCAGAATCGTCGCTAGCCAAAAACATTCAGTACTTC. The V gene is TRBV28, the J gene TRBJ2-4; the D gene is possibly TRBD2 (5 bases). Per germline, CDR1 MDHEN and CDR2 SYDVKM. The CDR3 spans 17 residues. The V end was cut by 11 bases, the J end by 0 bases, with 23 bases between.

The J gene is TRBJ2-1, the V gene TRBV20-1; D unclear. V shed 1 base and J shed 6 bases, with 10 bases lying between them. The CDR3 sequence is 13 residues long. CDR1 and CDR2 (germline): DFQATT, SNEGSKA (reference sequence). The CDR3 is CSARGSVGNEQFF. CDR3 DNA: TGCAGTGCTAGAGGGTCGGTGGGCAATGAGCAGTTCTTC.

This clonotype was observed at least ten times. The gene calls are TRBV12-3 or TRBV12-4 and TRBJ1-3; no reliable D call. This CDR3 region has 11 residues. The V end was cut by 1 base, the J end by 10 bases, with 5 bases between. For the CDR3, the DNA is TGTGCCAGCAGTTTAGGTGGGACCATATATTTT. This translates into CASSLGGTIYF.